This T cell receptor (beta chain) was observed in a study of T-cell reconstitution after alpha-beta-depleted transplantation in children. General study results and limits: Expanded graft clones numbering several hundred reportedly gave rise to alpha-beta T cells about two months after transplant. At the one-year point after transplant, T-cell counts and TCRbeta diversity were found to come mostly from T cells that had been newly produced. At day 60, the high TCRbeta diversity found in some patients originated from recipient T cells and thymic progenitors that had survived.

A TCRbeta library incorporating unique molecular identifiers was prepared. TCRdb re-called the PCR reads with MiXCR, one entry per CDR3 protein. The sample holds some 81,000 distinct CDR3 sequences, 13% to 15% seen once. Germline-derived CDR1 and CDR2 are SNHLY and FYNNEI. The V gene lost 7 bases and the J gene lost 0 bases, with 15 bases spanning the gap. There are 15 residues in the CDR3. A few counts support this clonotype. The target antigen is unknown. The sample here was PBMCs, mostly from graft donor cells, taken 180 days after TCRalphabeta/CD19-depleted stem cell transplant. The TCR sequence derives from a male patient aged 2-15 years who had a stem cell transplant for acute lymphoblastic leukemia, so the T cells may come from the graft donor. J is TRBJ1-1 and V is TRBV2, with D possibly matching TRBD1 (6 bases). The CDR3 loop is CASKKGHALNTEAFF. The CDR3 bases are TGTGCCAGCAAAAAGGGACACGCCTTGAACACTGAAGCTTTCTTT.